A single sample gave rise to the 30 T cell receptor beta chains below, sequenced in a study of CD8 T cells in Susac syndrome. A quantity of roughly 0.5 to 1 ug RNA underwent reverse transcription using random hexamers. TCRdb used MiXCR to reprocess the immunoSEQ multiplex PCR reads, holding one entry per CDR3 protein. Of 150,000 or so distinct CDR3 sequences listed, 90% to 95% are singletons. Material for sequencing was CD4+ T cells from PBMCs. These receptors came from a human donor in good health.

The V call is TRBV20-1, the J call TRBJ2-1, with D unresolved. V was clipped by 5 bases and J by 4 bases, with 9 bases between them. Germline assignment: CDR1 DFQATT and CDR2 SNEGSKA (reference sequence). CDR3 length: 12 amino acids. The CDR3 region is CSAEAEYNEQFF. The DNA of the CDR3 is TGCAGTGCTGAGGCAGAGTACAATGAGCAGTTCTTC.

The chain recombines TRBV25-1 with TRBJ2-4; TRBD2 matches at 7 bases. Germline V gives CDR1 MGHDK, CDR2 SYGVNS. The CDR3 sequence is 14 residues long. The junction had 6 bases not matched to a gene; V was cut back by 3 bases and J by 7 bases. The CDR3 DNA sequence: TGTGCCAGCAGTGACTCGGGGCGGGGGAACATTCAGTACTTC. This codes for CASSDSGRGNIQYF.

The chain recombines TRBV5-4 with TRBJ1-1; maybe TRBD1 (6 bases). The germline CDR1 and CDR2 sequences are SGHNT and YYREEE (reference sequence). V lost 0 bases, J lost 6 bases, and 15 bases lay in between. This CDR3 spans 15 amino acids. The CDR3 DNA is TGTGCCAGCAGCTTGGGGGGGGCCTTTAAGGCTGAAGCTTTCTTT. Its translation: CASSLGGAFKAEAFF.

This chain joins TRBV30 and TRBJ1-3; D unclear. Per the germline V gene, CDR1 is GTSNPN and CDR2 is SVGIG (reference sequence). The CDR3 sequence is 13 residues long. Trimming pared 0 bases from V and 0 bases from J, leaving 3 bases between. The DNA of the CDR3 is TGTGCCTGGAGTGTAAACTCTGGAAACACCATATATTTT. It codes for CAWSVNSGNTIYF.

The chain couples TRBV6-5 to TRBJ2-7; possible D gene TRBD1, 5 bases. This CDR3 region has 14 residues. CDR1 MNHEY and CDR2 SVGAGI come from the germline V gene. V dropped 2 bases and J dropped 3 bases, with 11 bases sitting between them. The CDR3 bases are TGTGCCAGCAGTTACGGGGCAGCAAACTACGAGCAGTACTTC. Protein: CASSYGAANYEQYF.

The chain employs TRBV4-2 and TRBJ1-4; D is unresolved. In germline, CDR1 is LGHNA, CDR2 YNFKEQ. This CDR3 is built from 13 residues. V was shortened by 0 bases and J by 11 bases, with 10 bases between the two germline ends. This CDR3 is CASSQEYGPKLFF. Here the CDR3 DNA reads TGTGCCAGCAGCCAAGAGTACGGACCTAAACTGTTTTTT.

J is TRBJ2-2 and V is TRBV12-3 or TRBV12-4; 7 bases match TRBD1. This CDR3 has 15 amino acids. Trimming removed 5 bases from V and 6 bases from J; junction bases left unmatched: 9. The CDR3 DNA reads TGTGCCAGCAGTCCGGGACAGCTCTATTCCGGGGAGCTGTTTTTT. It is translated as CASSPGQLYSGELFF.

The chain links TRBV27 to TRBJ1-2, with TRBD1 as a possible D gene (6 bases). Trimming removed 5 bases from V and 8 bases from J, with 15 bases in between. CDR1 MNHEY and CDR2 SMNVEV come from the germline V gene (reference sequence). The CDR3 runs 13 residues. The CDR3 sequence: CASSPGQRVGYTF. In DNA, the CDR3 is TGTGCCAGCAGTCCCGGACAGAGGGTGGGCTACACCTTC.

This sequence joins TRBV20-1 and TRBJ2-2; 8 nucleotides line up with TRBD2. V lost 0 bases, J lost 3 bases, and 6 bases stayed unmatched. Germline V gene data show CDR1 as DFQATT and CDR2 as SNEGSKA (reference sequence). The CDR3 is 16 residues long. The CDR3 reads CSARDPGGPDTGELFF. In nucleotides, the CDR3 is TGCAGTGCTAGAGACCCGGGGGGGCCGGACACCGGGGAGCTGTTTTTT.

V is TRBV9 and J is TRBJ2-3, with 13 bases aligning to TRBD2. CDR3 length: 16 residues. Germline assignment: CDR1 SGDLS and CDR2 YYNGEE. Losses at the gene ends were 3 bases for V and 2 bases for J; bases not matched to a gene: 3. As DNA, the CDR3 is TGTGCCAGCAGCGGAACTAGCGGGGGGGCCACAGATACGCAGTATTTT. Translated: CASSGTSGGATDTQYF. The entire variable domain, with the rest obtained from reference TRBV9 and TRBJ2-3, is as follows: DSGVTQTPKHLITATGQRVTLRCSPRSGDLSVYWYQQSLDQGLQFLIQYYNGEERAKGNILERFSAQQFPDLHSELNLSSLELGDSALYFCASSGTSGGATDTQYFGPGTRLTVL.

This clonotype was seen only once. The chain employs TRBV14 and TRBJ2-2; D not resolved. The CDR3 runs 13 residues. CDR1 and CDR2 (germline): SGHDN, FVKESK. V was pared by 0 bases and J by 8 bases, with 7 bases between. CDR3 protein: CASSQDYSGELFF. The CDR3 DNA reads TGTGCCAGCAGCCAAGACTATTCGGGGGAGCTGTTTTTT.

The chain carries TRBV29-1 and TRBJ2-1, with TRBD2 identical over 7 bases. The J segment lost 4 bases and the V segment lost 5 bases, leaving 2 bases of the junction unmatched. CDR3 length: 12 amino acids. CDR1 and CDR2 (germline): SQVTM, ANQGSEA. CDR3 amino acids: CSVSSGYNEQFF. In DNA form, the CDR3 reads TGCAGCGTTTCTAGCGGATACAATGAGCAGTTCTTC.

This chain connects TRBV7-9 to TRBJ1-3, with unresolved D. Trimming cost V 3 bases and J 3 bases, with 9 bases left between them. CDR3 length: 14 residues. The V gene's germline CDR1 is SEHNR and CDR2 FQNEAQ (reference sequence). The CDR3 protein is CASSLGGLGNTIYF. In DNA form, the CDR3 reads TGTGCCAGCAGCTTGGGAGGCCTTGGAAACACCATATATTTT.

The chain combines TRBV30 with TRBJ2-7; the match to TRBD1 covers 9 bases. Trimming cost V 1 base and J 2 bases; bases outside gene matches: 9. This CDR3 has 16 amino acids. From germline, CDR1 is GTSNPN and CDR2 SVGIG (reference sequence). The DNA for the CDR3 is TGTGCCTGGAGTGCCCGATACAGGACAGGGGCCTACGAGCAGTACTTC. Amino acids: CAWSARYRTGAYEQYF.

The chain has TRBV6-4 and TRBJ2-3; D might be TRBD2 (7 bases). The CDR3 loop spans 14 amino acids. Per germline, CDR1 MRHNA and CDR2 SNTAGT. The V and J ends lost 7 bases and 3 bases respectively, with 14 bases between them. The CDR3 DNA reads as TGTGCCAGCAACGGACTAGGGGGGACAGATACGCAGTATTTT. It codes for CASNGLGGTDTQYF.

The chain combines TRBV10-2 with TRBJ2-2, with 8 bases aligning to TRBD1. The CDR3 loop spans 14 amino acids. V lost 6 bases, J lost 7 bases, and 7 bases stayed unmatched. In germline, CDR1 is WSHSY, CDR2 SAAADI. The CDR3 spells CASRETGVNGELFF. Written as DNA, the CDR3 is TGCGCCAGCAGGGAGACAGGGGTCAACGGGGAGCTGTTTTTT.

V and J are TRBV5-1 and TRBJ2-5; D is unclear. The germline V and J ends were trimmed by 0 bases and 3 bases, with 6 bases remaining between them. The CDR3 runs 13 residues. Germline CDR1 SGHRS, CDR2 YFSETQ. In nucleotides, the CDR3 is TGCGCCAGCAGCTTGGAGGACGAAGAGACCCAGTACTTC. This sequence encodes CASSLEDEETQYF.

The rearrangement links TRBV19 to TRBJ1-1; D is possibly TRBD1 (6 bases). The CDR3 spans 13 residues. Germline V gives CDR1 LNHDA, CDR2 SQIVND (reference sequence). With 4 bases removed from V and 4 bases from J, the gap between germline ends came to 10 bases. In DNA form, the CDR3 reads TGTGCCAGTAGTAGGACAGCAGGCACTGAAGCTTTCTTT. Translation gives CASSRTAGTEAFF.

The J gene is TRBJ2-7, the V gene TRBV9, with 9 positions matching TRBD1. There are 15 residues in the CDR3. Germline CDR1 reads SGDLS; CDR2 reads YYNGEE. Germline trimming cut 0 bases from V and 3 bases from J; bases unmatched to any gene: 4. The CDR3 loop is CASSVVGTGHYEQYF. For the CDR3, the DNA is TGTGCCAGCAGCGTAGTGGGGACAGGGCACTACGAGCAGTACTTC.

The chain joins TRBV7-9 to TRBJ2-6; 7 bases fit TRBD1. This CDR3 has 17 residues. Per the germline V gene, CDR1 is SEHNR and CDR2 is FQNEAQ (reference sequence). After removal of 5 bases from V and 0 bases from J, the junction contained 7 bases not matched to a gene. DNA of the CDR3: TGTGCCAGCAGCCGCCTTACAGGGGACTCTGGGGCCAACGTCCTGACTTTC. It translates to CASSRLTGDSGANVLTF.

The V and J genes are TRBV7-2 and TRBJ2-6; D remains unclear. Germline V gene sequence: CDR1 SGHTA, CDR2 FQGNSA. The CDR3 consists of 15 residues. Deletions cut 2 bases from V and 0 bases from J, with 5 bases between. The CDR3 coding sequence is TGTGCCAGCAGCTTACAGAGCTCTGGGGCCAACGTCCTGACTTTC. This gives the protein CASSLQSSGANVLTF.

The J gene is TRBJ2-7, the V gene TRBV7-9, with D unclear. The germline V gene has CDR1 SEHNR and CDR2 FQNEAQ (reference sequence). Trimming left V 1 base short and J 5 bases short, with 12 bases between. The CDR3 has 14 residues. The CDR3 is CASSLGQARNEQYF. CDR3 DNA: TGTGCCAGCAGCTTAGGGCAGGCTAGGAACGAGCAGTACTTC.

The CDR3 loop is CSVVVSYTGELFF. The CDR3 coding sequence is TGCAGCGTTGTGGTCAGTTACACCGGGGAGCTGTTTTTT. V is TRBV29-1 and J is TRBJ2-2; the D is unclear. Germline V gives CDR1 SQVTM, CDR2 ANQGSEA. The CDR3 totals 13 residues. V lost 4 bases to trimming and J lost 3 bases, with 9 bases between them.

V gene TRBV18 combines with J gene TRBJ2-6, with D possibly TRBD2 on 5 matching bases. The CDR3 length is 16 residues. Germline V gene sequence: CDR1 KGHSH, CDR2 LQKENI. Trimming removed 0 bases at V and 0 bases at J, with 6 bases between. CDR3 loop: CASSPPGSSGANVLTF. The DNA for the CDR3 is TGTGCCAGCTCACCACCGGGGAGCTCTGGGGCCAACGTCCTGACTTTC.

The gene calls are TRBV4-1 and TRBJ2-3, with 13 bases fitting TRBD2. The germline V gene encodes CDR1 MGHRA and CDR2 YSYEKL. V was pared by 4 bases and J by 5 bases, with 6 bases of the junction left unmatched. CDR3 length equals 16 residues. The CDR3 DNA sequence: TGCGCCAGCAGCCGCGAACTAGCGGGGGGGCGAGATACGCAGTATTTT. Residues: CASSRELAGGRDTQYF.

This sequence joins TRBV10-3 and TRBJ1-1, with TRBD1 as a possible D gene (6 bases). Per germline, CDR1 ENHRY and CDR2 SYGVKD. The CDR3 contains 15 residues. The V end was cut by 6 bases, the J end by 1 base, with 15 bases between. CDR3 nucleotides: TGTGCCATCAGACAGCCGGGACATTCGAACACTGAAGCTTTCTTT. Encoded protein: CAIRQPGHSNTEAFF.

The V and J genes are TRBV14 and TRBJ1-2, with 8 bases fitting TRBD1. V shed 4 bases, J shed 4 bases, and the junction held 8 bases outside the gene matches. The CDR3 is 15 residues long. Germline loops: CDR1 SGHDN, CDR2 FVKESK. CDR3 loop: CASSLAGGSSYGYTF. The CDR3 DNA is TGTGCCAGCAGCCTTGCAGGGGGCTCATCCTATGGCTACACCTTC.

The chain employs TRBV20-1 and TRBJ1-6; possible D gene TRBD1, 5 bases. The CDR3 spans 13 residues. Germline CDR1 DFQATT, CDR2 SNEGSKA (reference sequence). Trimming took 1 base from V and 7 from J, leaving 8 bases between them. CDR3 coding DNA: TGCAGTGCTAGAGGACAGTGGAATTCACCCCTCCACTTT. Its protein is CSARGQWNSPLHF.

Here the CDR3 DNA reads TGTGCCAGCAGCTTTAAGACCACCGGGGAGCTGTTTTTT. Encoded protein: CASSFKTTGELFF. V and J are TRBV7-2 and TRBJ2-2; D remains unclear. The V gene lost 3 bases and the J gene lost 4 bases, with 6 bases spanning the gap. The CDR3 runs 13 residues. Germline lookup yields CDR1 SGHTA and CDR2 FQGNSA.

The chain uses TRBV6-1 and TRBJ1-2, with D uncertain. With 1 base removed from V and 3 bases from J, the gap between germline ends came to 6 bases. The CDR3 has 13 residues. Germline V CDR1 and CDR2: MNHNS, SASEGT. This chain's CDR3 is CASSEGRDYGYTF. The CDR3 nucleotides are TGTGCCAGCAGTGAAGGTCGAGACTATGGCTACACCTTC.